These 26 T cell receptor beta chains share one sample of origin, sequenced in a study of T cell changes during pregnancy in multiple sclerosis. Clones were sequenced by immunoSEQ multiplex PCR, and TCRdb holds only the in-frame ones, with some missing. This table has about 89,000 clones, 94% appearing once. Sequences were derived from peripheral blood, sampled in the third trimester of pregnancy. These receptors were taken from a female donor with multiple sclerosis, enrolled in a pregnancy study.

V usage is TRBV10-3 and J usage is TRBJ2-7; 8 bases are a match to TRBD2. V gave up 4 bases and J gave up 0 bases; unmatched junction bases: 5. Germline values: CDR1 ENHRY, CDR2 SYGVKD. The CDR3 spans 15 residues. The chain's CDR3 is CAISGGTRSSYEQYF. The DNA for the CDR3 is TGTGCCATCAGTGGCGGGACTAGGAGCTCCTACGAGCAGTACTTC.

The CDR3 region has the DNA TGTGCCAGCAGCTTGGGGACAGGGGCCTACGAGCAGTACTTC. Residues: CASSLGTGAYEQYF. The chain combines TRBV11-2 with TRBJ2-7, with TRBD1 identical over 10 bases. With V trimmed by 3 bases and J by 2 bases, 1 base remained unmatched. Per the germline V gene, CDR1 is SGHAT and CDR2 is FQNNGV. The length of the CDR3 is 14 residues.

This clone was detected only a few times. DNA of the CDR3: TGCAGTGCTTGGGACAGGCCAGAAGCTTTCTTT. Its translation is CSAWDRPEAFF. The chain joins TRBV20-1 to TRBJ1-1, with 8 bases fitting TRBD1. This CDR3 contains 11 residues. J gave up 8 bases and V 5 bases, and 4 bases lay outside the gene matches. CDR1 is DFQATT, CDR2 SNEGSKA, per germline (reference sequence).

The CDR3 reads CASSSRANYGYTF. DNA of the CDR3: TGCGCCAGCAGCTCGAGGGCTAACTATGGCTACACCTTC. This chain connects TRBV5-1 to TRBJ1-2; D not resolved. The CDR3 has 13 residues. Per germline, CDR1 SGHRS and CDR2 YFSETQ. Trimming took off 3 bases at V and 0 bases at J, with 6 bases between the two ends.

This rearrangement joins TRBV5-1 to TRBJ2-3, with TRBD2 identical over 7 bases. The germline V gene has CDR1 SGHRS and CDR2 YFSETQ. V was pared by 1 base and J by 2 bases, with 4 bases of the junction left unmatched. The CDR3 length is 15 residues. The CDR3 DNA follows: TGCGCCAGCAGCTTGCTTGGGGGGGACACAGATACGCAGTATTTT. Amino acid sequence: CASSLLGGDTDTQYF.

The chain links TRBV4-1 to TRBJ2-7; 9 bases are shared with TRBD2. Trimming removed 5 bases from V and 2 bases from J; junction bases left unmatched: 7. Germline loops: CDR1 MGHRA, CDR2 YSYEKL. The CDR3 sequence is 15 residues long. The CDR3 DNA is TGCGCCAGCAGCGGCCAGGCTAGCGGGACCTACGAGCAGTACTTC. Protein: CASSGQASGTYEQYF.

The chain links TRBV11-2 to TRBJ1-1, with a tentative D call TRBD1 (6 bases). V lost 6 bases and J 7 bases, leaving 15 bases between the germline ends. This CDR3 is built from 13 residues. CDR1 is SGHAT, CDR2 FQNNGV, per germline. DNA of the CDR3: TGTGCCAGCAGTTGGGGGGGCAGCCTTGAAGCTTTCTTT. Translated: CASSWGGSLEAFF.

The rearrangement links TRBV5-1 to TRBJ2-5; D gene uncertain. CDR3 length: 14 amino acids. Germline CDR1 is SGHRS and CDR2 is YFSETQ. V shed 0 bases and J shed 1 base, with 7 bases lying between them. The CDR3 coding sequence is TGCGCCAGCAGCTTGGTTTCTTCCCAAGAGACCCAGTACTTC. Encoded protein: CASSLVSSQETQYF.

The CDR3 region has the DNA TGTGCCTGGAGTAATACCGGGACAGGGAGAGCCGGGGAGCTGTTTTTT. Translated: CAWSNTGTGRAGELFF. V usage is TRBV30 and J usage is TRBJ2-2; 9 bases are shared with TRBD1. Germline V gene data show CDR1 as GTSNPN and CDR2 as SVGIG (reference sequence). V lost 2 bases to trimming and J lost 6 bases; unmatched junction nucleotides: 10. This CDR3 comprises 16 residues.

The V call is TRBV7-9, the J call TRBJ2-2, with TRBD2 matching over 12 bases. CDR3 size: 16 residues. V gave up 4 bases and J gave up 6 bases; unmatched junction bases: 6. Germline V CDR1 and CDR2: SEHNR, FQNEAQ (reference sequence). The DNA for the CDR3 is TGTGCCAGCAGCTCGAAGACTAGCGGGAGCTCCGGGGAGCTGTTTTTT. Its translation: CASSSKTSGSSGELFF. Supplemented by reference TRBV7-9 and TRBJ2-2, the full variable domain reads DTGVSQNPRHKITKRGQNVTFRCDPISEHNRLYWYRQTLGQGPEFLTYFQNEAQLEKSRLLSDRFSAERPKGSFSTLEIQRTEQGDSAMYLCASSSKTSGSSGELFFGEGSRLTVL.

The chain combines TRBV28 with TRBJ1-2; D possibly corresponds to TRBD1 (6 bases). The length of the CDR3 is 14 residues. Trimming removed 5 bases at V and 2 bases at J, with 12 bases between. Per germline, CDR1 MDHEN and CDR2 SYDVKM. This CDR3 reads CASSLSTGNYGYTF. The DNA for the CDR3 is TGTGCCAGCAGTCTATCCACAGGGAACTATGGCTACACCTTC.

The chain couples TRBV4-1 to TRBJ2-7; D perhaps matches TRBD2 (5 bases). V was trimmed by 1 base and J by 7 bases, leaving 14 bases between them. The CDR3 spans 14 residues. Looked up from germline, CDR1 is MGHRA and CDR2 is YSYEKL. The CDR3 nucleotides are TGCGCCAGCAGCCAAGTAAGCGTCACGGGGGAGCAGTACTTC. Protein: CASSQVSVTGEQYF.

The chain has TRBV19 and TRBJ2-5; a weak D match, TRBD2 (6 bases). Germline assignment: CDR1 LNHDA and CDR2 SQIVND (reference sequence). Trimming pared 1 base from V and 5 bases from J, leaving 8 bases between. The CDR3 contains 13 residues. CDR3 bases: TGTGCCAGTAGTATAGTTGGGGGGGAGACCCAGTACTTC. This encodes CASSIVGGETQYF.

CDR3 bases: TGTGCCAGCAGCTGGTGGTTCGGGACTAACTACAATGAGCAGTTCTTC. Translated, it gives CASSWWFGTNYNEQFF. The V and J genes are TRBV5-8 and TRBJ2-1, with 7 positions matching TRBD2. V dropped 3 bases and J dropped 3; count of bases not matched to a gene: 9. CDR3 length: 16 residues. Germline assignment: CDR1 SGHTS and CDR2 YDEGEE.

This sequence joins TRBV29-1 and TRBJ2-1; 8 bases are a match to TRBD1. CDR1 and CDR2 (germline): SQVTM, ANQGSEA. This CDR3 has 12 amino acids. Trimming at V came to 6 bases and at J to 6 bases, leaving 4 bases not matched to a gene. The CDR3 region is CSVADRANEQFF. CDR3 sequence (DNA): TGCAGCGTCGCGGACAGGGCCAATGAGCAGTTCTTC.

This clone was counted a single time. This chain uses TRBV4-1 with TRBJ2-7, with D possibly matching TRBD1 (6 bases). CDR1 is MGHRA and CDR2 is YSYEKL in the germline V gene. Trimming cost V 4 bases and J 2 bases, with 9 bases left between them. This CDR3 has 13 residues. The CDR3 DNA reads as TGCGCCAGCAGCCTGGACAGACCCTACGAGCAGTACTTC. It is translated as CASSLDRPYEQYF.

This clone was seen more than once but under ten times. The chain joins TRBV5-1 to TRBJ1-1; 7 bases align to TRBD1. Trimming took 2 bases from V and 0 from J; bases not matched to a gene: 4. This CDR3 has 15 residues. The germline V gene encodes CDR1 SGHRS and CDR2 YFSETQ. The DNA of the CDR3 is TGCGCCAGCAGCTTTCGGACAGGAATGAACACTGAAGCTTTCTTT. It is translated as CASSFRTGMNTEAFF.

The V gene is TRBV10-3, the J gene TRBJ1-5; 8 nucleotides agree with TRBD1. The length of the CDR3 is 12 residues. V was clipped by 10 bases and J by 4 bases; unmatched bases: 3. Per the germline V gene, CDR1 is ENHRY and CDR2 is SYGVKD. The CDR3 sequence is CATGTGNQPQHF. For the CDR3, the DNA is TGTGCCACTGGGACAGGAAATCAGCCCCAGCATTTT.

The chain employs TRBV7-9 and TRBJ2-7, with 8 positions matching TRBD1. J gave up 3 bases and V 1 base, and 11 bases lay outside the gene matches. The V gene's germline CDR1 is SEHNR and CDR2 FQNEAQ (reference sequence). CDR3 size: 17 residues. CDR3 residues: CASSLDYGQGKYYEQYF. DNA of the CDR3: TGTGCCAGCAGCTTAGACTATGGACAGGGAAAATACTACGAGCAGTACTTC.

The gene calls are TRBV5-5 and TRBJ2-3, with 10 bases matching TRBD1. The CDR3 is 15 amino acids. The V and J ends lost 0 bases and 3 bases, in that order; junction bases with no gene match: 1. CDR1 SGHKS and CDR2 YYEKEE come from the germline V gene (reference sequence). For the CDR3, the DNA is TGTGCCAGCAGCTTGGGGGACAGGGGTACAGATACGCAGTATTTT. Translating gives CASSLGDRGTDTQYF.

The chain has TRBV9 and TRBJ2-5, with 13 bases matching TRBD2. The ends lost 4 bases at V and 2 bases at J; junction bases unmatched: 5. Per germline, CDR1 SGDLS and CDR2 YYNGEE. The CDR3 spans 16 residues. The CDR3 DNA reads TGTGCCAGCAGCCCTCAGGGACTAGCGGGGCAAGAGACCCAGTACTTC. It codes for CASSPQGLAGQETQYF.

The J gene is TRBJ1-3, the V gene TRBV28; 7 bases are shared with TRBD1. CDR1 and CDR2 from the germline V gene are MDHEN and SYDVKM. The CDR3 spans 21 residues. Unmatched junction bases numbered 23, after V lost 2 bases and J lost 4 bases. CDR3 bases: TGTGCCAGCAGTTTACGTGGCCTCCTGGCCCCCGACAGGGAACACGGAAACACCATATATTTT. Amino acids: CASSLRGLLAPDREHGNTIYF.

This chain connects TRBV7-9 to TRBJ2-1; TRBD2 agrees at 8 bases. Trimming cost V 7 bases and J 5 bases; bases outside gene matches: 10. The CDR3 sequence is 15 residues long. The germline gives CDR1 SEHNR, CDR2 FQNEAQ (reference sequence). In nucleotides, the CDR3 is TGTGCCAGCAACTTGGGAGGACTAGCTAACAATGAGCAGTTCTTC. Translation: CASNLGGLANNEQFF.

The V call is TRBV5-1, the J call TRBJ2-7; 9 positions match TRBD2. The germline gives CDR1 SGHRS, CDR2 YFSETQ. V lost 4 bases to trimming and J lost 1 base; unmatched junction nucleotides: 3. The CDR3 is 14 residues long. The CDR3 bases are TGCGCCAGCAGCGCGGGGGGGGTTTCCTACGAGCAGTACTTC. Translation gives CASSAGGVSYEQYF.

This chain links TRBV6-5 with TRBJ1-3; TRBD1 aligns across 7 bases. The CDR3 is 15 residues long. V lost 2 bases and J lost 4; bases outside the gene matches: 5. CDR1 and CDR2 from the germline V gene are MNHEY and SVGAGI. The CDR3 coding sequence is TGTGCCAGCAGTTACGAGGGGGCTACGGGAAACACCATATATTTT. It yields the protein CASSYEGATGNTIYF.

This clone showed up just once. The CDR3 coding sequence is TGTGCCAGCAGCCCGGGGGGAGCGGCCTCCTACGAGCAGTACTTC. This translates into CASSPGGAASYEQYF. The V call is TRBV28, the J call TRBJ2-7, with 7 positions matching TRBD2. Trimming at V came to 6 bases and at J to 0 bases, leaving 8 bases not matched to a gene. This CDR3 region has 15 residues. Germline CDR1 and CDR2: MDHEN and SYDVKM.